This TCR beta chain comes out of a study of cytomegalovirus exposure and HLA in healthy donors. Each of the donors was a healthy bone marrow donor. At collection, donors were nominally healthy, but unrecorded immune exposures were probable. Concerning this clone: What it binds is unknown.

Study-level findings and limits: Later work found that TCR association rates differed between HLA loci; DRB1 had the most and HLA-C the fewest.

PCR was performed using 60 Vbeta and 13 Jbeta primers. The repertoire was sequenced with immunoSEQ multiplex PCR; TCRdb's copy has only in-frame clones and lacks some. The sample holds 150,000 to 200,000 clones, approximately 70% seen once. The CDR3 runs 21 residues. The germline V gene encodes CDR1 LNHDA and CDR2 SQIVND (reference sequence). Trimming took 2 bases from V and 1 from J; bases not matched to a gene: 19. This sequence originates from a woman aged 30 to 39 in good health and CMV-seronegative. This chain uses TRBV19 with TRBJ1-1; TRBD1 agrees at 10 bases. The sequencing input was PBMCs. The CDR3 DNA follows: TGTGCCAGTAGTATAAAAGTTGGGGCCCCGGGACAGGGGCGGGGGAACACTGAAGCTTTCTTT. This gives the protein CASSIKVGAPGQGRGNTEAFF.